This T cell receptor (beta chain) was found in a study of glioma-infiltrating T cells. TCR alpha and beta CDR3 regions were amplified from RNA using iRepertoire nested multiplex PCR. Tissue mRNA or PBMC total RNA, roughly 100-400 ng, went into one-step reverse transcription and amplification. One entry per CDR3 protein results from TCRdb running MiXCR on the multiplex PCR reads. The data show 300,000 to 450,000 distinct CDR3 sequences, 41% seen once. This clonotype was picked up a small number of times. Source material: glioma tissue, nonneoplastic brain tissue, or PBMCs (not recorded which). This TCR was sampled from a human donor with low-grade glioma or glioblastoma, undergoing nonglioma brain surgery, or in good health (not recorded which).

CDR3 nucleotide sequence: TGTGCCAGCTCGATAGGAACAGGGAGCACAGATACGCAGTATTTT. Translating gives CASSIGTGSTDTQYF. The chain has TRBV28 and TRBJ2-3; D possibly corresponds to TRBD1 (6 bases). V lost 8 bases and J 0 bases, leaving 15 bases between the germline ends. CDR1 MDHEN and CDR2 SYDVKM come from the germline V gene. This CDR3 spans 15 amino acids.